This T cell receptor (beta chain) was recorded in a study of cytomegalovirus exposure and HLA in healthy donors. The CDR3 is made up of 13 amino acids. Per germline, CDR1 LGHNA and CDR2 YSLEER. PCR amplification relied on 60 Vbeta primers (plus 13 Jbeta primers). Generated by immunoSEQ multiplex PCR, the TCRdb table keeps only in-frame clones and is missing some. The table includes approximately 140,000 clones, around three quarters detected once. The sequence was collected from a woman aged 45-60 years in good health and CMV-seronegative. This rearrangement joins TRBV4-3 to TRBJ2-5, with D perhaps matching TRBD1 (5 bases). The J call is uncertain, as TRBJ2-7 better fits the DNA end. The sample was PBMCs. CDR3 amino acids: CASSQGWGLEQYF. CDR3 coding DNA: TGCGCCAGCAGCCAAGGCTGGGGCCTCGAGCAGTACTTC.